This is a list of T cell receptor beta chains from one sample in a study of T-cell memory formation after mild COVID-19. TCRdb processed the 5' RACE reads anew with MiXCR; each CDR3 protein has one entry. The sample has about 44,000 distinct CDR3 sequences; about 7.3% are singletons. Sample: PBMCs or a T cell subset sorted from them (not recorded which). The origin of the receptors is a man aged 18 to 30 who had mild COVID-19 (a few samples of this study predate the infection). Cell type and time point are not known. Each CDR3 is given with its conserved first and last residue. The order of the fields is V gene, J gene, CDR3 protein.

V gene: TRBV6-5
J gene: TRBJ2-3
CDR3 protein: CASRSQGLAQYF

V gene: TRBV2
J gene: TRBJ2-5
CDR3 protein: CASKAGGPGETQYF

V gene: TRBV20-1
J gene: TRBJ1-1
CDR3 protein: CSARNRAGTEAFF

V gene: TRBV6-5
J gene: TRBJ1-3
CDR3 protein: CASSYSRGNTIYF

V gene: TRBV29-1
J gene: TRBJ2-1
CDR3 protein: CSVGFDEQFF

V gene: TRBV4-3
J gene: TRBJ1-3
CDR3 protein: CASSPGKGYGNTIYF

V gene: TRBV2
J gene: TRBJ2-1
CDR3 protein: CASSDVPDSEQFF

V gene: TRBV20-1
J gene: TRBJ2-3
CDR3 protein: CSAHPQFGASTDTQYF

V gene: TRBV7-2
J gene: TRBJ2-5
CDR3 protein: CASSLGRQETQYF

V gene: TRBV9
J gene: TRBJ1-1
CDR3 protein: CASSVGDRVTEAFF

V gene: TRBV5-1
J gene: TRBJ2-5
CDR3 protein: CASSLGATKRETQYF

V gene: TRBV7-2
J gene: TRBJ2-3
CDR3 protein: CASSLVGGAPDTQYF

V gene: TRBV12-3/TRBV12-4
J gene: TRBJ2-3
CDR3 protein: CASSFRVPDTQYF

V gene: TRBV14
J gene: TRBJ2-1
CDR3 protein: CASSQDFWDRGPNEQFF

V gene: TRBV5-1
J gene: TRBJ2-1
CDR3 protein: CASSGTSGGVYNEQFF

V gene: TRBV20-1
J gene: TRBJ2-2
CDR3 protein: CSARDPTGELFF

V gene: TRBV7-9
J gene: TRBJ1-4
CDR3 protein: CASSRDIEKLFF

V gene: TRBV5-1
J gene: TRBJ2-5
CDR3 protein: CASSQRMYQETQYF

V gene: TRBV7-7
J gene: TRBJ2-3
CDR3 protein: CASSSLSNTDTQYF

V gene: TRBV4-3
J gene: TRBJ2-1
CDR3 protein: CASSQEHQGPQFF

V gene: TRBV29-1
J gene: TRBJ2-7
CDR3 protein: CSVYTGSSYEQYF

V gene: TRBV9
J gene: TRBJ2-1
CDR3 protein: CASAERLAVNEQFF

V gene: TRBV7-9
J gene: TRBJ2-7
CDR3 protein: CASSLGIGYEQYF

V gene: TRBV12-3/TRBV12-4
J gene: TRBJ2-2
CDR3 protein: CASAEGGYGELFF

V gene: TRBV9
J gene: TRBJ2-5
CDR3 protein: CASSVASLAGGLGETQYF

V gene: TRBV3-1
J gene: TRBJ1-5
CDR3 protein: CASSQGRQPQHF

V gene: TRBV4-3
J gene: TRBJ1-1
CDR3 protein: CASSQGPDRRTEAFF

V gene: TRBV29-1
J gene: TRBJ1-2
CDR3 protein: CSVEVDTFRGYTF

V gene: TRBV20-1
J gene: TRBJ1-4
CDR3 protein: CSARDVAQNEKLFF

V gene: TRBV7-6
J gene: TRBJ1-5
CDR3 protein: CASSLEDGRGPQHF

V gene: TRBV7-6
J gene: TRBJ1-3
CDR3 protein: CASSPLPGGSGNTIYF

V gene: TRBV20-1
J gene: TRBJ2-1
CDR3 protein: CSAGRGEPYNEQFF

V gene: TRBV5-1
J gene: TRBJ1-4
CDR3 protein: CASSSGTLNEKLFF

V gene: TRBV28
J gene: TRBJ1-2
CDR3 protein: CASKGQYYGYTF

V gene: TRBV5-1
J gene: TRBJ2-2
CDR3 protein: CASSRGLDTGELFF

V gene: TRBV6-2/TRBV6-3
J gene: TRBJ2-1
CDR3 protein: CASKESSYNEQFF

V gene: TRBV19
J gene: TRBJ2-3
CDR3 protein: CASSITGASTDTQYF

V gene: TRBV10-3
J gene: TRBJ1-2
CDR3 protein: CAISRDRGRDYGYTF

V gene: TRBV20-1
J gene: TRBJ2-3
CDR3 protein: CSAKEGADTQYF

V gene: TRBV7-2
J gene: TRBJ2-3
CDR3 protein: CASSPRGLRGGGSTQYF

V gene: TRBV14
J gene: TRBJ1-1
CDR3 protein: CASSPQGAEAFF

V gene: TRBV5-6
J gene: TRBJ1-1
CDR3 protein: CASSSLGVRTEAFF

V gene: TRBV9
J gene: TRBJ2-2
CDR3 protein: CASSVSPFRRAGELFF

V gene: TRBV29-1
J gene: TRBJ2-6
CDR3 protein: CSVGISGANVLTF

V gene: TRBV5-1
J gene: TRBJ2-1
CDR3 protein: CASSFSGQGLNEQFF

V gene: TRBV7-9
J gene: TRBJ1-2
CDR3 protein: CASSLGDRGLGYTF

V gene: TRBV7-2
J gene: TRBJ2-1
CDR3 protein: CASSLSRASGGSEQFF

V gene: TRBV7-9
J gene: TRBJ1-1
CDR3 protein: CASSLQGGTEAFF

V gene: TRBV11-1
J gene: TRBJ2-3
CDR3 protein: CASSSRTILSTQYF

V gene: TRBV7-2
J gene: TRBJ2-1
CDR3 protein: CASSSSGGYYNEQFF

V gene: TRBV6-2/TRBV6-3
J gene: TRBJ2-7
CDR3 protein: CASRGADGLDIYEQYF

V gene: TRBV7-8
J gene: TRBJ1-1
CDR3 protein: CASSLGTNTEAFF

V gene: TRBV5-5
J gene: TRBJ2-4
CDR3 protein: CASSLAGEGTNIQYF

V gene: TRBV11-2
J gene: TRBJ2-7
CDR3 protein: CASSLDQRQGSSYEQYF